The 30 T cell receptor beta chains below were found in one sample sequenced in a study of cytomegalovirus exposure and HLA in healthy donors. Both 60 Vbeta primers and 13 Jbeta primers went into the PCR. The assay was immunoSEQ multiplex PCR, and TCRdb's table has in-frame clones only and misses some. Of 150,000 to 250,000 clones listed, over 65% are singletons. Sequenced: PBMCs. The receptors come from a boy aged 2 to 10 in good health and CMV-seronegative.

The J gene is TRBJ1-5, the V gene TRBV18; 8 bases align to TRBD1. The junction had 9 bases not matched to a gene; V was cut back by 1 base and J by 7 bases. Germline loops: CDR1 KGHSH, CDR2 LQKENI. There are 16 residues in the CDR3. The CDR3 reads CASSPRVQGAGQPQHF. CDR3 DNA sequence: TGTGCCAGCTCACCACGGGTCCAGGGGGCCGGGCAGCCCCAGCATTTT.

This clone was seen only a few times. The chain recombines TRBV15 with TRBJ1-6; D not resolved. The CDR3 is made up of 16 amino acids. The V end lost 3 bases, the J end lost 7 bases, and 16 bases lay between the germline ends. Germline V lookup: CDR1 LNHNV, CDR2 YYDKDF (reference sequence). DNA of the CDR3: TGTGCCACCAGCAGTGTCCCCAGTCTGTCAAATTCACCCCTCCACTTT. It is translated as CATSSVPSLSNSPLHF.

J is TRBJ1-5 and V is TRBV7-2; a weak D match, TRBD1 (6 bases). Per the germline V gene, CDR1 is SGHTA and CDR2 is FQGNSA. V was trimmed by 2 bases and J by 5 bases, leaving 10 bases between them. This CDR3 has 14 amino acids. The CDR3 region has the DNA TGTGCCAGCAGCTTATACAGGGACGATCAGCCCCAGCATTTT. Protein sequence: CASSLYRDDQPQHF.

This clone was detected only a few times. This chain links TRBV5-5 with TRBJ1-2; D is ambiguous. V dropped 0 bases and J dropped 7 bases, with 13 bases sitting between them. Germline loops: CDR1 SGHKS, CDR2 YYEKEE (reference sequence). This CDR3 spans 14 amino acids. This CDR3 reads CASSLDRKEGGYTF. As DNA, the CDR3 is TGTGCCAGCAGCTTGGATCGGAAGGAGGGTGGCTACACCTTC.

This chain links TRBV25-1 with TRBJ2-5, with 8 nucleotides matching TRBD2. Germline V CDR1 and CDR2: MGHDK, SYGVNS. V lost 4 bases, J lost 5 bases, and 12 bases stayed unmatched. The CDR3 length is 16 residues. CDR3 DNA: TGTGCCAGCAGTGTTCACGGACTAGCCCGGTCGGAGACCCAGTACTTC. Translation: CASSVHGLARSETQYF. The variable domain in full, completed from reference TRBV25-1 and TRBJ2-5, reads EADIYQTPRYLVIGTGKKITLECSQTMGHDKMYWYQQDPGMELHLIHYSYGVNSTEKGDLSSESTVSRIRTEHFPLTLESARPSHTSQYLCASSVHGLARSETQYFGPGTRLLVL.

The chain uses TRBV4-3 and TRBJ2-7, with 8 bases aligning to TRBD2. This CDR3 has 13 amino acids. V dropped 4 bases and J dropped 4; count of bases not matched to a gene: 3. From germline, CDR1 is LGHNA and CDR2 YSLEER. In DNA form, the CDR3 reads TGCGCCAGCAGCCGAGGACTAGCTTACGAGCAGTACTTC. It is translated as CASSRGLAYEQYF.

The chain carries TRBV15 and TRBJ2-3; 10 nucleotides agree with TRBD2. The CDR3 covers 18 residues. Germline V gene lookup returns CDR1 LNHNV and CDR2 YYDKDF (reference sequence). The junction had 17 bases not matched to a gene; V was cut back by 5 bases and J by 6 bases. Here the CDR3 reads CATSSSRELSGGVDTQYF. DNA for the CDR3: TGTGCCACCAGCTCCAGCAGGGAACTAAGCGGGGGGGTGGATACGCAGTATTTT.

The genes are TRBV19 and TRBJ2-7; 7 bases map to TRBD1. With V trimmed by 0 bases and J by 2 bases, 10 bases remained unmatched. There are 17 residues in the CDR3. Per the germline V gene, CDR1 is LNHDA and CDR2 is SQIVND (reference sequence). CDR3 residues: CASSIDHPRQGPYEQYF. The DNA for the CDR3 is TGTGCCAGTAGTATAGATCACCCGAGACAGGGCCCCTACGAGCAGTACTTC. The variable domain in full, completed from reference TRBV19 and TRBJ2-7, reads DGGITQSPKYLFRKEGQNVTLSCEQNLNHDAMYWYRQDPGQGLRLIYYSQIVNDFQKGDIAEGYSVSREKKESFPLTVTSAQKNPTAFYLCASSIDHPRQGPYEQYFGPGTRLTVT.

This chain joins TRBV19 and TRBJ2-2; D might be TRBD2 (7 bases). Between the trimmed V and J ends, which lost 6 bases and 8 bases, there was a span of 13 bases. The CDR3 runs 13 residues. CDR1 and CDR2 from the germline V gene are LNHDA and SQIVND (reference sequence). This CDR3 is CASRLGGLGELFF. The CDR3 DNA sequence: TGTGCCAGTAGGCTCGGGGGGCTGGGGGAGCTGTTTTTT.

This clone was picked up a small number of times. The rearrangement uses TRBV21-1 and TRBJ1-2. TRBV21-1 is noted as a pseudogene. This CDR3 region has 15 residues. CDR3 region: CASSTPPGSNYGYTF. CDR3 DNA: TGTGCCAGCAGCACCCCCCCCGGGTCGAACTATGGCTACACCTTC.

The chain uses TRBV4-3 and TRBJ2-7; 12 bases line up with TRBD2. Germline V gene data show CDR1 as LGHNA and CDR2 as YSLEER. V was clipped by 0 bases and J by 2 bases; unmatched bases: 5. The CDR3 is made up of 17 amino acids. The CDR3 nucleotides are TGCGCCAGCAGCCAAGATAGGGCTAGCGGGGGGGCCTACGAGCAGTACTTC. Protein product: CASSQDRASGGAYEQYF.

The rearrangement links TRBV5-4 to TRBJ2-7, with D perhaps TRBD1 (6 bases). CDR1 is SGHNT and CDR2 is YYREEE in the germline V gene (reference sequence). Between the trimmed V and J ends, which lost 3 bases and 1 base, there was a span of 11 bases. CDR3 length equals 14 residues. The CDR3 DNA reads TGTGCCAGCAGCTCGACAGGCCGTTCCTACGAGCAGTACTTC. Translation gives CASSSTGRSYEQYF.

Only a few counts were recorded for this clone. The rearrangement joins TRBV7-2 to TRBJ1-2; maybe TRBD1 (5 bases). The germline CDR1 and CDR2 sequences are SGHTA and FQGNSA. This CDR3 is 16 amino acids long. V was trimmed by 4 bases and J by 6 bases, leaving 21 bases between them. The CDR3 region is CASSSPRGEVGNGYTF. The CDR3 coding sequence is TGTGCCAGCAGCTCCCCGCGGGGGGAAGTAGGAAATGGCTACACCTTC.

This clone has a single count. DNA for the CDR3: TGTGCCAGCAGCTTAGTTGGACTTGGGAGCAATCAGCCCCAGCATTTT. Amino acid sequence: CASSLVGLGSNQPQHF. The chain has TRBV7-2 and TRBJ1-5; no reliable D call. The CDR3 is 16 amino acids. Germline loops: CDR1 SGHTA, CDR2 FQGNSA. The V end was cut by 1 base, the J end by 1 base, with 11 bases between.

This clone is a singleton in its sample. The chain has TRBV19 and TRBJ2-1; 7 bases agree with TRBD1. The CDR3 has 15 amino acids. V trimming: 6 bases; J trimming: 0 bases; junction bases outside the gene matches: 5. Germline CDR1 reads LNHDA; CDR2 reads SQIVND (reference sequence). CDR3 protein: CASSQGVSSYNEQFF. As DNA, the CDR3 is TGTGCCAGTAGCCAGGGGGTAAGCTCCTACAATGAGCAGTTCTTC.

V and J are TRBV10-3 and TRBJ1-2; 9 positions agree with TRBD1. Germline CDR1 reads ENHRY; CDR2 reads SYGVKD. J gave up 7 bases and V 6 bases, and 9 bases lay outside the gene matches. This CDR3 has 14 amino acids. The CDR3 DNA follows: TGTGCCATCAGGGGGGACAGGGATATAAGTGGCTACACCTTC. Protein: CAIRGDRDISGYTF.

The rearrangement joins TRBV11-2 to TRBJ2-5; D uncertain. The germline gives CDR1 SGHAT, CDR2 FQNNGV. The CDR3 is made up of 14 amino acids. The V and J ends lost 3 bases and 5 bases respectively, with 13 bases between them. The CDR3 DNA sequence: TGTGCCAGCAGCTTCAGCGTGCCTCGGGAGACCCAGTACTTC. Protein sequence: CASSFSVPRETQYF. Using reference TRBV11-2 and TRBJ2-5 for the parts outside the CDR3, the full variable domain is EAGVAQSPRYKIIEKRQSVAFWCNPISGHATLYWYQQILGQGPKLLIQFQNNGVVDDSQLPKDRFSAERLKGVDSTLKIQPAKLEDSAVYLCASSFSVPRETQYFGPGTRLLVL.

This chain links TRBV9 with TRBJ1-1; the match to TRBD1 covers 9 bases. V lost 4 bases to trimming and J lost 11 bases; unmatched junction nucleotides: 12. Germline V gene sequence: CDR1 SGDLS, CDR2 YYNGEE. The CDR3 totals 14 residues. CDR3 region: CASSPEVDRGLAFF. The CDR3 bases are TGTGCCAGCAGCCCAGAGGTGGACAGGGGATTGGCTTTCTTT.

This chain's CDR3 is CASRRIAGRETQYF. CDR3 sequence (DNA): TGTGCCAGCAGAAGGATAGCGGGGAGGGAGACCCAGTACTTC. The chain links TRBV7-9 to TRBJ2-5; the match to TRBD2 covers 8 bases. Germline V gene sequence: CDR1 SEHNR, CDR2 FQNEAQ (reference sequence). This CDR3 region has 14 residues. V dropped 6 bases and J dropped 5; count of bases not matched to a gene: 8.

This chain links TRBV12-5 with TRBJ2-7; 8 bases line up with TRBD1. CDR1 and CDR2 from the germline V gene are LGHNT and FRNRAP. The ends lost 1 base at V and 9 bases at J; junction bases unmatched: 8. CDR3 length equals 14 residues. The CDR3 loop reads CASGLGQGKTGQYF. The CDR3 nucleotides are TGTGCTAGTGGTTTGGGACAGGGGAAAACCGGGCAGTACTTC.

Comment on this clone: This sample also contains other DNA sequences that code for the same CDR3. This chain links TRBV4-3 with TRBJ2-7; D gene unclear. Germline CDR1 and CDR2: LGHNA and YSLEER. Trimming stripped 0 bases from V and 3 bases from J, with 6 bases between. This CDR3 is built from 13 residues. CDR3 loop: CASSQDLRYEQYF. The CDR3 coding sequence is TGCGCCAGCAGCCAAGACCTACGCTACGAGCAGTACTTC.

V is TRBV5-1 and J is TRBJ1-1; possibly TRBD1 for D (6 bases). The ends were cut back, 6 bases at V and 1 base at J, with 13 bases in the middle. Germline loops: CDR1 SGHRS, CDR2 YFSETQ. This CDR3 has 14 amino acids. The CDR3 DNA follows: TGCGCCAGCACCTCCGGGACAACGAACACTGAAGCTTTCTTT. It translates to CASTSGTTNTEAFF.

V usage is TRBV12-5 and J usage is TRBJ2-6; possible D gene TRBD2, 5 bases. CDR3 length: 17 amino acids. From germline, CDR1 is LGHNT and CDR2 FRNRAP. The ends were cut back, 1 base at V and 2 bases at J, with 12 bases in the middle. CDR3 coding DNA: TGTGCTAGTGGTTTGGCGATCCCGGAGGCTGGGGCCAACGTCCTGACTTTC. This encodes CASGLAIPEAGANVLTF.

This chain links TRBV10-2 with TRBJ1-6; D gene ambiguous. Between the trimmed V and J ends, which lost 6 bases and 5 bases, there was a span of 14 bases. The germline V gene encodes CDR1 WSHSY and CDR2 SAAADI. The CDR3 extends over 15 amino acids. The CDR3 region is CASSLPGWNNSPLHF. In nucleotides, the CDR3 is TGCGCCAGCAGCCTACCGGGTTGGAATAATTCACCCCTCCACTTT.

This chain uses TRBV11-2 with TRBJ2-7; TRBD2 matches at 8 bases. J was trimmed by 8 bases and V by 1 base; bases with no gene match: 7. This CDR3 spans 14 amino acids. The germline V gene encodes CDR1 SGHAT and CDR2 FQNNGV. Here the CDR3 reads CASSLVRTSFQQYF. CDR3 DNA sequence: TGTGCCAGCAGCTTAGTTCGGACTAGCTTTCAGCAGTACTTC.

The CDR3 DNA follows: TGCGCCAGCAGCCAGGTGGGGGTCGGGGGGGGAGGCTACACCTTC. Its protein is CASSQVGVGGGGYTF. The chain links TRBV4-3 to TRBJ1-2, with a possible D match to TRBD1 (5 bases). Germline CDR1 LGHNA, CDR2 YSLEER. The CDR3 loop spans 15 amino acids. Trimming removed 3 bases from V and 8 bases from J, with 19 bases in between.

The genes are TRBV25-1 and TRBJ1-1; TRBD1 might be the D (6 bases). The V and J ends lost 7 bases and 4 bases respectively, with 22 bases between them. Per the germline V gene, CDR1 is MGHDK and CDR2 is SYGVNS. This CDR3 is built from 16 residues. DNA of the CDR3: TGTGCCAGCAAGGGGGGGTGGGGGGCGCGGGGCACTGAAGCTTTCTTT. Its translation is CASKGGWGARGTEAFF.

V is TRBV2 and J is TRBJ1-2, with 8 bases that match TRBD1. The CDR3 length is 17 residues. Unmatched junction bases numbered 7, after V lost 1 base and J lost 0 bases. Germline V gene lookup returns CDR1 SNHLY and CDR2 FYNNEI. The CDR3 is CASSEGQGATSNYGYTF. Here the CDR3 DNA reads TGTGCCAGCAGTGAAGGGCAGGGGGCGACCTCTAACTATGGCTACACCTTC.

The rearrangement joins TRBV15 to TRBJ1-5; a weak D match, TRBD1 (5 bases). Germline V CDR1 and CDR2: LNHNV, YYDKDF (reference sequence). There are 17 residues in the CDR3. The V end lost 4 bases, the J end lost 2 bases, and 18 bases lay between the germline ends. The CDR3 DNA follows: TGTGCCACCAGCATCCCCCTGGGGGAGCGGGGCAATCAGCCCCAGCATTTT. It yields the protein CATSIPLGERGNQPQHF.

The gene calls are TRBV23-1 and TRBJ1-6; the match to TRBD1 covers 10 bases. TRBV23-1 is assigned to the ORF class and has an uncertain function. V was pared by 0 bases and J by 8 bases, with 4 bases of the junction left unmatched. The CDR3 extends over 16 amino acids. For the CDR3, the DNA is TGCGCCAGCAGTCAATCCCAGGGACAGGGGTATTCACCCCTCCACTTT. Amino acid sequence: CASSQSQGQGYSPLHF.